A single sample is the source of the 20 T cell receptor beta chains below, sequenced in a study of blood T cell repertoires in COVID-19 (dated by TCRdb to about 2020). Libraries were made using the immunoSEQ multiplex PCR assay. Entries here come from immuneACCESS through TCRdb and include only in-frame sequences with V and J called. Some clones fail to appear in such tables; in the studies checked, an unresolved V gene covers under half of the shortfall, and the cause of the remainder is unknown. This sample gives about 110,000 clones in total; around 84% of them show up just once. The top ten clonotypes cover more than 10% of the sample. The sequencing sample was made of peripheral blood. All receptors derive from a human donor in a cohort sampled during active COVID-19.

The rearrangement joins TRBV9 to TRBJ1-1; TRBD1 is a possible D gene (6 bases). Germline values: CDR1 SGDLS, CDR2 YYNGEE. V was clipped by 3 bases and J by 0 bases, with 6 bases between them. The CDR3 is 13 residues long. CDR3 in amino acids: CASSGQVNTEAFF. In nucleotides, the CDR3 is TGTGCCAGCAGCGGACAGGTGAACACTGAAGCTTTCTTT.

This rearrangement joins TRBV29-1 to TRBJ1-2, with TRBD1 matching over 12 bases. The CDR3 is 15 residues long. CDR1 SQVTM and CDR2 ANQGSEA come from the germline V gene. V gave up 2 bases and J gave up 8 bases; unmatched junction bases: 9. The CDR3 here is CSVEKGGTGGFGYTF. CDR3 DNA sequence: TGCAGCGTTGAAAAAGGGGGGACAGGGGGCTTCGGCTACACCTTC.

The chain joins TRBV30 to TRBJ1-2; 9 nucleotides line up with TRBD1. J gave up 8 bases and V 1 base, and 2 bases lay outside the gene matches. Per germline, CDR1 GTSNPN and CDR2 SVGIG (reference sequence). The CDR3 is 12 residues long. This chain's CDR3 is CAWSDRGQGYTF. For the CDR3, the DNA is TGTGCCTGGAGTGACAGGGGGCAGGGCTACACCTTC.

The chain recombines TRBV7-3 with TRBJ1-6; 8 nucleotides line up with TRBD1. Germline CDR1 is SGHTA and CDR2 is FQGTGA. The CDR3 spans 15 residues. Unmatched junction bases numbered 7, after V lost 5 bases and J lost 7 bases. The CDR3, as DNA: TGTGCCAGCAGCGCCACCGGGACAGGAAATTCACCCCTCCACTTT. This gives the protein CASSATGTGNSPLHF.

The chain joins TRBV10-3 to TRBJ1-2; 8 nucleotides line up with TRBD1. CDR1 is ENHRY and CDR2 is SYGVKD in the germline V gene. The CDR3 sequence is 14 residues long. Trimming took 2 bases from V and 4 from J; bases not matched to a gene: 3. CDR3 loop: CAISEQGASYGYTF. In DNA form, the CDR3 reads TGTGCCATCAGTGAGCAGGGGGCAAGCTATGGCTACACCTTC.

This clone was seen a single time. This chain links TRBV5-1 with TRBJ1-1, with D uncertain. The V end lost 7 bases, the J end lost 4 bases, and 8 bases lay between the germline ends. This CDR3 is 11 amino acids long. Germline assignment: CDR1 SGHRS and CDR2 YFSETQ. CDR3 region: CASRRGTEAFF. CDR3 sequence (DNA): TGCGCCAGCCGGCGGGGCACTGAAGCTTTCTTT.

The J gene is TRBJ1-1, the V gene TRBV9, with 9 bases lining up with TRBD1. The J segment lost 1 base and the V segment lost 3 bases, leaving 7 bases of the junction unmatched. Per germline, CDR1 SGDLS and CDR2 YYNGEE. The CDR3 loop spans 16 amino acids. CDR3 sequence reads: CASSATGGKKNTEAFF. The CDR3 nucleotides read TGTGCCAGCAGCGCCACAGGGGGCAAAAAGAACACTGAAGCTTTCTTT.

The chain carries TRBV18 and TRBJ2-7, with 8 bases identical to TRBD1. The CDR3 totals 14 residues. Unmatched junction bases numbered 4, after V lost 2 bases and J lost 4 bases. Germline CDR1 KGHSH, CDR2 LQKENI. The CDR3: CASSPTRGQYEQYF. The CDR3 region has the DNA TGTGCCAGCTCACCAACCAGGGGGCAATACGAGCAGTACTTC.

This chain links TRBV25-1 with TRBJ2-7; TRBD1 is a possible D gene (5 bases). The germline V gene has CDR1 MGHDK and CDR2 SYGVNS. V was shortened by 6 bases and J by 8 bases, with 20 bases between the two germline ends. CDR3 length: 14 residues. CDR3 sequence reads: CASRATGDSSQQYF. In nucleotides, the CDR3 is TGTGCCAGCAGGGCCACAGGCGACTCCTCTCAGCAGTACTTC.

The genes are TRBV9 and TRBJ1-1; 7 positions match TRBD1. Germline CDR1 is SGDLS and CDR2 is YYNGEE. The CDR3 is 15 amino acids. Trimming removed 3 bases from V and 3 bases from J; junction bases left unmatched: 8. This CDR3 is CASSAGDSSYTEAFF. The CDR3 nucleotides are TGTGCCAGCAGCGCTGGGGACAGCTCTTACACTGAAGCTTTCTTT.

This clone was seen only once. J is TRBJ1-5 and V is TRBV19; 8 bases agree with TRBD1. Germline V gene lookup returns CDR1 LNHDA and CDR2 SQIVND (reference sequence). The trim removed 10 bases at V and 3 bases at J, leaving 5 bases unmatched. The CDR3 sequence is 13 residues long. The CDR3 DNA reads TGTGCCACCGGGGACAGGAACAATCAGCCCCAGCATTTT. This codes for CATGDRNNQPQHF.

The CDR3 DNA follows: TGTGCCAGCAGTAGGCCCGGGACAGCCCGAGAGACCCAGTACTTC. Residues: CASSRPGTARETQYF. The rearrangement links TRBV6-2 or TRBV6-3 to TRBJ2-5; 7 bases fit TRBD1. This CDR3 contains 15 residues. Germline V CDR1 and CDR2: MNHEY, SVGEGT. V shed 5 bases and J 4 bases; nucleotides not matched to a gene: 10.

The gene calls are TRBV15 and TRBJ1-5; unclear D gene. V was trimmed by 5 bases and J by 10 bases, leaving 24 bases between them. Per the germline V gene, CDR1 is LNHNV and CDR2 is YYDKDF (reference sequence). The CDR3 length is 16 residues. The CDR3 DNA sequence: TGTGCCACCAGCCCAGGAGAACAAGGGAGGGTTGGACCCCAGCATTTT. Its protein is CATSPGEQGRVGPQHF. Looking up the rest from reference TRBV15 and TRBJ1-5 gives the full variable domain: DAMVIQNPRYQVTQFGKPVTLSCSQTLNHNVMYWYQQKSSQAPKLLFHYYDKDFNNEADTPDNFQSRRPNTSFCFLDIRSPGLGDTAMYLCATSPGEQGRVGPQHFGDGTRLSIL.

V and J are TRBV4-3 and TRBJ1-1; D is possibly TRBD1 (5 bases). This CDR3 is built from 18 residues. Trimming cost V 0 bases and J 1 base, with 18 bases left between them. CDR1 is LGHNA, CDR2 YSLEER, per germline. CDR3 loop: CASSQELVREAANTEAFF. The CDR3 DNA is TGCGCCAGCAGCCAAGAATTGGTCAGGGAAGCTGCGAACACTGAAGCTTTCTTT.

This clone was seen once. The chain carries TRBV7-9 and TRBJ1-4; the match to TRBD1 covers 8 bases. J gave up 4 bases and V 5 bases, and 6 bases lay outside the gene matches. This CDR3 spans 15 amino acids. Germline V gene sequence: CDR1 SEHNR, CDR2 FQNEAQ (reference sequence). The CDR3 here is CASSPGDRFNEKLFF. CDR3 DNA: TGTGCCAGCAGCCCAGGGGACAGGTTTAATGAAAAACTGTTTTTT.

Notes on this clone: One end of the junction fails to match germline, which may point to a read error. This chain uses TRBV15 with TRBJ1-2; D uncertain. This CDR3 has 13 residues. Germline values: CDR1 LNHNV, CDR2 YYDKDF (reference sequence). The CDR3 is CATSTPPGGVSSF. The CDR3, as DNA: TGTGCCACCAGCACCCCCCCGGGCGGGGTATCTAGCTTC.

This sequence joins TRBV2 and TRBJ1-6; TRBD1 matches 7 bases. CDR1 is SNHLY, CDR2 FYNNEI, per germline. There are 15 residues in the CDR3. V shed 9 bases, J shed 6 bases, and the junction held 11 bases outside the gene matches. The CDR3 loop reads CASQNRGKGNSPLHF. The CDR3 bases are TGTGCCAGTCAGAACAGGGGAAAGGGTAATTCACCCCTCCACTTT.

This chain uses TRBV7-8 with TRBJ2-2; no clear D. This CDR3 contains 14 residues. The germline V gene has CDR1 SGHVS and CDR2 FQNEAQ. With 5 bases removed from V and 6 bases from J, the gap between germline ends came to 13 bases. CDR3 bases: TGTGCCAGCAGCAGAAAACTCCAGGCCGGGGAGCTGTTTTTT. Amino acids: CASSRKLQAGELFF.

The gene calls are TRBV7-6 and TRBJ1-2; D might be TRBD1 (5 bases). V was clipped by 5 bases and J by 5 bases, with 15 bases between them. There are 14 residues in the CDR3. CDR1 SGHVS and CDR2 FNYEAQ come from the germline V gene. The CDR3 DNA is TGTGCCAGCAGCCCCTCGGGGGATGCATATGGCTACACCTTC. Translation gives CASSPSGDAYGYTF.

V and J are TRBV7-8 and TRBJ1-1; D might be TRBD1 (6 bases). Trimming left V 6 bases short and J 0 bases short, with 14 bases between. The CDR3 extends over 15 amino acids. Germline CDR1 reads SGHVS; CDR2 reads FQNEAQ. CDR3 residues: CASSLSTGLNTEAFF. Written as DNA, the CDR3 is TGTGCCAGCAGTCTTTCGACAGGTCTGAACACTGAAGCTTTCTTT.